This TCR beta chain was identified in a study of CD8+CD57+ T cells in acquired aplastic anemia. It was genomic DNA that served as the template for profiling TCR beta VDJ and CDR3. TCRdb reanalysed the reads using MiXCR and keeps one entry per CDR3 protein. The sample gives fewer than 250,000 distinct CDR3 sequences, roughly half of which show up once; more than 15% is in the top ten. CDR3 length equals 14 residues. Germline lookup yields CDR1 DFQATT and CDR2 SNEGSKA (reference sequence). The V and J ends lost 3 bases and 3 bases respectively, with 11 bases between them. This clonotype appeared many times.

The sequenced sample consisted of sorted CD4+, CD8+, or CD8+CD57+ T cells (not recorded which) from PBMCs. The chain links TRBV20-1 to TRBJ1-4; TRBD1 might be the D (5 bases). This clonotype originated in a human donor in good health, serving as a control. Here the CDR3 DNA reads TGCAGTGCTAGGGCCGGGGGACCTAATGAAAAACTGTTTTTT. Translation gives CSARAGGPNEKLFF.